A single sample is the source of the 16 T cell receptor beta chains below, sequenced in a study of blood T cell repertoires in COVID-19. Only in-frame clones appear in the TCRdb table, and some are missing; sequencing was by immunoSEQ multiplex PCR. The repertoire holds hundreds of thousands of clones, with 88% as singletons. Sample: peripheral blood. The receptors were sampled from a woman aged 35 to 49 who had recovered from COVID-19.

The chain employs TRBV2 and TRBJ2-1; 9 bases fit TRBD1. V shed 7 bases and J 2 bases; nucleotides not matched to a gene: 3. CDR1 SNHLY and CDR2 FYNNEI come from the germline V gene. This CDR3 comprises 14 residues. In DNA form, the CDR3 reads TGTGCCAGCAAGGGGGACAGGGCCTACAATGAGCAGTTCTTC. Encoded protein: CASKGDRAYNEQFF.

This chain joins TRBV9 and TRBJ1-6; 8 positions match TRBD1. Germline values: CDR1 SGDLS, CDR2 YYNGEE. After removal of 3 bases from V and 9 bases from J, the junction contained 8 bases not matched to a gene. The CDR3 is 15 residues long. The CDR3 sequence is CASSAPGGHGSPLHF. Written as DNA, the CDR3 is TGTGCCAGCAGCGCCCCAGGGGGCCATGGTTCACCCCTCCACTTT.

This clone showed up just once. The chain carries TRBV10-3 and TRBJ2-1; the match to TRBD2 covers 13 bases. Germline assignment: CDR1 ENHRY and CDR2 SYGVKD. Trimming at V came to 6 bases and at J to 3 bases, leaving 20 bases not matched to a gene. The CDR3 loop spans 21 amino acids. CDR3 sequence: CAISPGGNGLAGERDYNEQFF. CDR3 nucleotides: TGTGCCATCAGCCCCGGGGGCAACGGACTAGCGGGAGAAAGGGACTACAATGAGCAGTTCTTC.

J is TRBJ1-5 and V is TRBV5-6; D perhaps matches TRBD1 (6 bases). V was pared by 3 bases and J by 1 base, with 8 bases between. Germline lookup yields CDR1 SGHDT and CDR2 YYEEEE. The CDR3 has 14 residues. This CDR3 is CASSSQGSNQPQHF. CDR3 sequence (DNA): TGTGCCAGCAGCTCACAGGGAAGCAATCAGCCCCAGCATTTT. Supplemented by reference TRBV5-6 and TRBJ1-5, the full variable domain reads DAGVTQSPTHLIKTRGQQVTLRCSPKSGHDTVSWYQQALGQGPQFIFQYYEEEERQRGNFPDRFSGHQFPNYSSELNVNALLLGDSALYLCASSSQGSNQPQHFGDGTRLSIL.

The chain recombines TRBV3-1 (or the pseudogene TRBV3-2) with TRBJ2-5; D is uncertain. V was cut by 4 bases and J by 1 base, with 13 bases left in between. This CDR3 has 15 residues. Per the germline V gene, CDR1 is LGHDT and CDR2 is YNNKEL (reference sequence). The CDR3 loop is CASSRRRSIQETQYF. In nucleotides, the CDR3 is TGTGCCAGCAGCCGTAGACGGAGCATCCAAGAGACCCAGTACTTC.

The CDR3 DNA follows: TGTGCCAGCAGCCCCCAAATGAACAGGCCGGGGCAGTACTTC. Translating gives CASSPQMNRPGQYF. V and J are TRBV27 and TRBJ2-7; the D gene is possibly TRBD1 (5 bases). V was trimmed by 6 bases and J by 9 bases, leaving 21 bases between them. The CDR3 extends over 14 amino acids. Germline CDR1 and CDR2: MNHEY and SMNVEV (reference sequence).

This clone was seen more than once but under ten times. The rearrangement uses TRBV21-1 and TRBJ2-1; the table assigns TRBD1, which was not confirmed against the DNA. TRBV21-1 is a pseudogene. This CDR3 is 17 amino acids long. The CDR3 spells CASSRPGTGGSYNEQFF. The CDR3 DNA reads TGTGCCAGCAGCAGACCCGGGACAGGGGGATCCTACAATGAGCAGTTCTTC.

The chain has TRBV7-8 and TRBJ1-2, with 7 bases lining up with TRBD1. Germline lookup yields CDR1 SGHVS and CDR2 FQNEAQ. The CDR3 is 16 amino acids. Trimming removed 1 base from V and 5 bases from J; junction bases left unmatched: 10. The CDR3 bases are TGTGCCAGCAGCTTAGATGCGACAGGGAAGAAGTATGGCTACACCTTC. It encodes CASSLDATGKKYGYTF.

The V call is TRBV7-9, the J call TRBJ1-6, with 8 bases fitting TRBD1. J lost 5 bases, V lost 1 base, and 4 bases had no gene match. The CDR3 has 16 residues. CDR1 SEHNR and CDR2 FQNEAQ come from the germline V gene (reference sequence). The CDR3 sequence is CASSLGVGQDNSPLHF. The DNA of the CDR3 is TGTGCCAGCAGCTTAGGTGTGGGACAGGATAATTCACCCCTCCACTTT.

The chain employs TRBV28 and TRBJ1-2, with 11 bases fitting TRBD1. Germline V lookup: CDR1 MDHEN, CDR2 SYDVKM. There are 15 residues in the CDR3. Unmatched junction bases numbered 7, after V lost 5 bases and J lost 5 bases. The CDR3: CASSGQGALGYGYTF. The CDR3 DNA is TGTGCCAGCAGTGGACAGGGGGCCCTGGGGTATGGCTACACCTTC.

This clone was observed a few times. V gene TRBV7-9 combines with J gene TRBJ1-6; D is unresolved. From germline, CDR1 is SEHNR and CDR2 FQNEAQ (reference sequence). V was shortened by 8 bases and J by 7 bases, with 9 bases between the two germline ends. The CDR3 is 12 amino acids. The CDR3 coding sequence is TGTGCCAGCCGGGGTCTCAATTCACCCCTCCACTTT. It encodes CASRGLNSPLHF.

This sequence joins TRBV11-2 and TRBJ2-7; possibly TRBD1 for D (5 bases). Trimming left V 0 bases short and J 4 bases short, with 13 bases between. Germline V gene sequence: CDR1 SGHAT, CDR2 FQNNGV. The CDR3 is 15 residues long. CDR3 nucleotide sequence: TGTGCCAGCAGCTTAGAGGGGCGGCGGTTTTACGAGCAGTACTTC. It codes for CASSLEGRRFYEQYF.

The chain uses TRBV4-1 and TRBJ1-2; D unclear. The germline CDR1 and CDR2 sequences are MGHRA and YSYEKL. This CDR3 region has 15 residues. V was clipped by 1 base and J by 5 bases, with 14 bases between them. In DNA form, the CDR3 reads TGCGCCAGCAGCCAAGTCCAGGTCGGGATGTATGGCTACACCTTC. Translating it yields CASSQVQVGMYGYTF.

The chain combines TRBV29-1 with TRBJ2-3, with TRBD2 matching 10 bases. Germline V lookup: CDR1 SQVTM, CDR2 ANQGSEA. The CDR3 has 14 residues. The V segment lost 7 bases and the J segment 9 bases; nucleotides outside the gene matches: 13. The CDR3 protein is CSARISGGAGTQYF. Here the CDR3 DNA reads TGCAGCGCGCGGATAAGCGGGGGGGCAGGAACGCAGTATTTT.

This chain uses TRBV6-1 with TRBJ1-2, with 7 bases aligning to TRBD1. V trimming: 3 bases; J trimming: 7 bases; junction bases outside the gene matches: 8. The CDR3 is made up of 14 amino acids. Germline V gene sequence: CDR1 MNHNS, CDR2 SASEGT. CDR3 sequence (DNA): TGTGCCAGCAGTGATGGGACAGTGCTTCTTGGCTACACCTTC. Encoded protein: CASSDGTVLLGYTF.

V is TRBV5-5 and J is TRBJ2-6, with D perhaps TRBD1 (5 bases). The V and J ends lost 4 bases and 0 bases respectively, with 14 bases between them. CDR1 and CDR2 (germline): SGHKS, YYEKEE (reference sequence). The CDR3 length is 17 residues. The CDR3 loop reads CASSPVPQGSGANVLTF. The CDR3 DNA reads as TGTGCCAGCAGCCCGGTCCCGCAGGGCTCTGGGGCCAACGTCCTGACTTTC.